This T cell receptor beta chain is from a study of beta chain features in type 1 diabetes. Whole-study findings and limits: Highly expressing activated T cells could be over-counted with a cDNA template. For Type 1 diabetes patients, all four CD4+ subsets carried TCRB CDR3s that were moderately but significantly shorter.

The germline V gene encodes CDR1 SEHNR and CDR2 FQNEAQ (reference sequence). This CDR3 has 13 amino acids. V was clipped by 5 bases and J by 4 bases, with 9 bases between them. This clone has ten or more counts. Its antigen is not identified. Expressed TCRB transcripts got sequenced, as all isolated RNA was reverse transcribed. Regulatory, naive and central memory T cell samples averaged roughly 3.8 million reads. The assay was immunoSEQ multiplex PCR, and TCRdb's table has in-frame clones only and misses some. This sample has almost 350,000 clones, with approximately 8.2% found just once. It was via CD45RO/CCR7/CD25/CD127/CD95/CD27 that CD4+ naive, central memory, regulatory and stem cell-like memory cells were sorted.

The sequencing input was central memory CD4+ T cells from blood. V gene TRBV7-9 combines with J gene TRBJ2-1; D gene ambiguous. This clonotype originated in a woman between 18 and 30 years old in good health. The CDR3 loop is CASSTKTYNEQFF. The CDR3 bases are TGTGCCAGCAGCACCAAGACGTACAATGAGCAGTTCTTC. The full variable domain, in which reference TRBV7-9 and TRBJ2-1 provide the parts outside the CDR3, is DTGVSQNPRHKITKRGQNVTFRCDPISEHNRLYWYRQTLGQGPEFLTYFQNEAQLEKSRLLSDRFSAERPKGSFSTLEIQRTEQGDSAMYLCASSTKTYNEQFFGPGTRLTVL.